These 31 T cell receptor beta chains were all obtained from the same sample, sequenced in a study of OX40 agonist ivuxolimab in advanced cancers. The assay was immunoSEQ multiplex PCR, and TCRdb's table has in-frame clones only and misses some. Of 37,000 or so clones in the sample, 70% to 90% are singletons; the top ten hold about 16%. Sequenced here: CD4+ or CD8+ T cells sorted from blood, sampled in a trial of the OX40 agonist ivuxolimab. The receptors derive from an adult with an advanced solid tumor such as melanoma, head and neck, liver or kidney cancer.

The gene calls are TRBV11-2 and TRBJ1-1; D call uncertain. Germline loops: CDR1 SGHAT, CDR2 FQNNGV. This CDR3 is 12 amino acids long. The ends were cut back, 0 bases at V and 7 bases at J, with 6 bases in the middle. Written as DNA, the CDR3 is TGTGCCAGCAGCTTAGACGGGGTTGAAGCTTTCTTT. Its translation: CASSLDGVEAFF.

CDR3 sequence reads: CASSLTRNTEAFF. CDR3 nucleotide sequence: TGTGCCAGCAGTTTGACTAGGAACACTGAAGCTTTCTTT. J is TRBJ1-1 and V is TRBV27; unclear D gene. Germline V gene sequence: CDR1 MNHEY, CDR2 SMNVEV (reference sequence). Trimming cost V 3 bases and J 1 base, with 6 bases left between them. The CDR3 is 13 residues long.

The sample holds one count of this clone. The CDR3 region is CASSKGQGGSYEQYF. For the CDR3, the DNA is TGTGCCAGCAGTAAGGGACAGGGGGGCTCCTACGAGCAGTACTTC. The chain is built from TRBV27 and TRBJ2-7; 11 nucleotides agree with TRBD1. The germline V gene encodes CDR1 MNHEY and CDR2 SMNVEV (reference sequence). The CDR3 extends over 15 amino acids. Unmatched junction bases numbered 3, after V lost 5 bases and J lost 0 bases.

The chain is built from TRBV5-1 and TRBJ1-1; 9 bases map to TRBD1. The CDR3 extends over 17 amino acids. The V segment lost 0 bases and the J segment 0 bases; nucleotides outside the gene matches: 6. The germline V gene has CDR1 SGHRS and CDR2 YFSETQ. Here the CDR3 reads CASSLGDRAFMNTEAFF. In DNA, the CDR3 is TGCGCCAGCAGCTTGGGGGACAGGGCCTTCATGAACACTGAAGCTTTCTTT.

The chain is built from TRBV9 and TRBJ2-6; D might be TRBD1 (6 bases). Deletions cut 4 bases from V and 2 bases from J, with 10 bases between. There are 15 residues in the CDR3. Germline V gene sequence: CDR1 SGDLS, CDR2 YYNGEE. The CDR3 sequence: CASSHPGAGANVLTF. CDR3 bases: TGTGCCAGCAGCCACCCAGGGGCTGGGGCCAACGTCCTGACTTTC.

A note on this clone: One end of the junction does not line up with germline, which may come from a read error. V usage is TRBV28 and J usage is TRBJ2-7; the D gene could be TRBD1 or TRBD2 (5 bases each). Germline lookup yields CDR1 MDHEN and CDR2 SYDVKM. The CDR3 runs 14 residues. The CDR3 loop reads CASSLFRESSEQYF. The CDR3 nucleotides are TGTGCCAGCAGTTTATTCAGGGAGTCCTCCGAGCAGTACTTC. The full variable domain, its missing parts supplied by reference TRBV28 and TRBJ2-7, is DVKVTQSSRYLVKRTGEKVFLECVQDMDHENMFWYRQDPGLGLRLIYFSYDVKMKEKGDIPEGYSVSREKKERFSLILESASTNQTSMYLCASSLFRESSEQYFGPGTRLTVT.

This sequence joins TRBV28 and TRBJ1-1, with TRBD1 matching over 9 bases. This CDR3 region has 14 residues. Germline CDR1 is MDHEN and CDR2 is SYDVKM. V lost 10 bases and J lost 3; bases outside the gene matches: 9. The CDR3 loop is CAIFEQGADTEAFF. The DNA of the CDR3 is TGTGCCATTTTTGAACAGGGGGCGGACACTGAAGCTTTCTTT.

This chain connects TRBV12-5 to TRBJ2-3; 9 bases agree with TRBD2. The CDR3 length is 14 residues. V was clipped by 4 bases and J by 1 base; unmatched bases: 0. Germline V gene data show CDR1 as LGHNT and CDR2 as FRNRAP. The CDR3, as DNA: TGTGCTAGTGGTTCTAGCGGGGGCACAGATACGCAGTATTTT. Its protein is CASGSSGGTDTQYF.

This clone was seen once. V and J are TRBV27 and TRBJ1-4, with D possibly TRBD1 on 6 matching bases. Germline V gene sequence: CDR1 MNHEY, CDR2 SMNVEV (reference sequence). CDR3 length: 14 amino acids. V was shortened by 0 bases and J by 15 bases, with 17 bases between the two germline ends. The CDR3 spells CASSLSSRGTEVFF. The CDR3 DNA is TGTGCCAGCAGTTTATCGAGTAGGGGGACGGAGGTGTTTTTT.

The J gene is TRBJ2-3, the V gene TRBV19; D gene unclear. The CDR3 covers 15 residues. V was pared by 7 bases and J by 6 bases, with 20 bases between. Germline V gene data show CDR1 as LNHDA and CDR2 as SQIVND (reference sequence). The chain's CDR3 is CASKSALSQSDTQYF. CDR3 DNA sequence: TGTGCCAGTAAATCAGCGCTCTCCCAATCGGATACGCAGTATTTT. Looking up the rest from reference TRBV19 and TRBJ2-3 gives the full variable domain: DGGITQSPKYLFRKEGQNVTLSCEQNLNHDAMYWYRQDPGQGLRLIYYSQIVNDFQKGDIAEGYSVSREKKESFPLTVTSAQKNPTAFYLCASKSALSQSDTQYFGPGTRLTVL.

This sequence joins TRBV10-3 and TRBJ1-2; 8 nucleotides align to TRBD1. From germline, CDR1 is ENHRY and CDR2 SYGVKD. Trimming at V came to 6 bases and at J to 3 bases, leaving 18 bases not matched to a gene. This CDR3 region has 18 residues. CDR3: CAIRITPTGEPSYYGYTF. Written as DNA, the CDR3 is TGTGCCATCAGAATAACTCCGACAGGGGAGCCTTCCTACTATGGCTACACCTTC.

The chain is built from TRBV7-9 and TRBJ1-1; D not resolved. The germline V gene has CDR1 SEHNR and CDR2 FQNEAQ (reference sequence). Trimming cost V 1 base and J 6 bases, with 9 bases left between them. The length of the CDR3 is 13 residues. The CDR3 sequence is CASSLDLLPEAFF. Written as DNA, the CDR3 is TGTGCCAGCAGCTTAGATTTACTCCCTGAAGCTTTCTTT.

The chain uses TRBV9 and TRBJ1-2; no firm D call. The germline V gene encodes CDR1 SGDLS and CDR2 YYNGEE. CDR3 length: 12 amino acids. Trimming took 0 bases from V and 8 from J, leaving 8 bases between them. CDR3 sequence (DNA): TGTGCCAGCAGCGTAGCCTTTGGGGGCTACACCTTC. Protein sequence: CASSVAFGGYTF. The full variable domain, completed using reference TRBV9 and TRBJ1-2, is DSGVTQTPKHLITATGQRVTLRCSPRSGDLSVYWYQQSLDQGLQFLIQYYNGEERAKGNILERFSAQQFPDLHSELNLSSLELGDSALYFCASSVAFGGYTFGSGTRLTVV.

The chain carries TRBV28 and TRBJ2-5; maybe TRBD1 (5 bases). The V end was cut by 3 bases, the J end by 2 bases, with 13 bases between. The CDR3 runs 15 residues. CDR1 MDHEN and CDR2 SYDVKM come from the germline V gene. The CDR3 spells CASSFAGLEQETQYF. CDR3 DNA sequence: TGTGCCAGCAGTTTTGCAGGGTTAGAGCAAGAGACCCAGTACTTC. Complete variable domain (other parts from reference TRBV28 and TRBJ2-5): DVKVTQSSRYLVKRTGEKVFLECVQDMDHENMFWYRQDPGLGLRLIYFSYDVKMKEKGDIPEGYSVSREKKERFSLILESASTNQTSMYLCASSFAGLEQETQYFGPGTRLLVL.

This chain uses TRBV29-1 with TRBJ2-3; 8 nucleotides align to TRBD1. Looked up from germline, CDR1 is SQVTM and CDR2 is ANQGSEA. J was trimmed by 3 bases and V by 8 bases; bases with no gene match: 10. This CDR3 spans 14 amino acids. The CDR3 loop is CSLRGGQGTDTQYF. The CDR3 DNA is TGCAGCTTGCGTGGAGGACAGGGAACAGATACGCAGTATTTT.

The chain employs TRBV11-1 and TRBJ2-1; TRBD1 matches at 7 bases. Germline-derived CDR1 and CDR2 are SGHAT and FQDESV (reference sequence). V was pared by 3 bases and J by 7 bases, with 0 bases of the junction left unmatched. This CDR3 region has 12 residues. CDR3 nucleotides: TGTGCCAGCAGCTTGACAGGGAATGAGCAGTTCTTC. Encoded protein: CASSLTGNEQFF. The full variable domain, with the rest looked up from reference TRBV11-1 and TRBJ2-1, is EAEVAQSPRYKITEKSQAVAFWCDPISGHATLYWYRQILGQGPELLVQFQDESVVDDSQLPKDRFSAERLKGVDSTLKIQPAELGDSAMYLCASSLTGNEQFFGPGTRLTVL.

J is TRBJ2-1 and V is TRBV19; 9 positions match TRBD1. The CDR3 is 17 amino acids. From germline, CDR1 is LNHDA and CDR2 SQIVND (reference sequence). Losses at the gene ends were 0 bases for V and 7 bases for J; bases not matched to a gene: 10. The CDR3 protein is CASSIDPRDRARNEQFF. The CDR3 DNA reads TGTGCCAGTAGTATAGATCCCCGGGACAGGGCTCGAAATGAGCAGTTCTTC.

The CDR3 bases are TGTGCCGTAACGGGGGACGCAGATACGCAGTATTTT. Protein sequence: CAVTGDADTQYF. The chain recombines TRBV19 with TRBJ2-3, with D possibly matching TRBD2 (6 bases). The CDR3 runs 12 residues. Between the trimmed V and J ends, which lost 11 bases and 4 bases, there was a span of 13 bases. Looked up from germline, CDR1 is LNHDA and CDR2 is SQIVND (reference sequence).

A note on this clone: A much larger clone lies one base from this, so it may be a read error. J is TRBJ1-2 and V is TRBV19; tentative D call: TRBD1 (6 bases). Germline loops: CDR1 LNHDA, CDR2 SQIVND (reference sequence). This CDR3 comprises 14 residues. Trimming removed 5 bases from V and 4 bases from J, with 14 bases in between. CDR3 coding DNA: TGTGCCAGTAGTCGGGGCAGGGGTAGCTATGGCTACACCTTC. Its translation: CASSRGRGSYGYTF.

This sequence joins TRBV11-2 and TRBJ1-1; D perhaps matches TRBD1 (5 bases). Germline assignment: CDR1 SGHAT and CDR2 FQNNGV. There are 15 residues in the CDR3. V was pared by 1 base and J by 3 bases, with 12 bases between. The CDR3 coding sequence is TGTGCCAGCAGCTTAGTTGCTTGGGGGGACACTGAAGCTTTCTTT. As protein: CASSLVAWGDTEAFF.

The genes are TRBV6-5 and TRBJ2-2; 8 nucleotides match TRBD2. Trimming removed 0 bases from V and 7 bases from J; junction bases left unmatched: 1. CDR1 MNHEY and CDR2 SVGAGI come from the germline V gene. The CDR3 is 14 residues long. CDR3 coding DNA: TGTGCCAGCAGTTACTCGCGGGGGGACGGGGAGCTGTTTTTT. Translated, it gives CASSYSRGDGELFF.

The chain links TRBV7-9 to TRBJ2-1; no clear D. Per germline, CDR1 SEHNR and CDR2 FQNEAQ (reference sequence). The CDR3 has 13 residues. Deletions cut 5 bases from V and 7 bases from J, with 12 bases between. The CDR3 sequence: CASSPIPGNEQFF. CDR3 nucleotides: TGTGCCAGCAGCCCCATTCCCGGGAATGAGCAGTTCTTC.

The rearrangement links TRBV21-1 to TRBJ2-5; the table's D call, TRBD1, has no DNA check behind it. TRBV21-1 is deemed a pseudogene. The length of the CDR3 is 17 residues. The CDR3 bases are TGTGCCAGCAGCAAAACTATTGACAGGGTAGTGAGGGAGACCCAGTACTTC. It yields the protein CASSKTIDRVVRETQYF.

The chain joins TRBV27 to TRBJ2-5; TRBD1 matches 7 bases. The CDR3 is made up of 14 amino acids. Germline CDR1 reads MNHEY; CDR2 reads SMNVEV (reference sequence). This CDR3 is CVVAQGILWETQYF. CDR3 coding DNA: TGTGTAGTGGCACAGGGGATCCTCTGGGAGACCCAGTACTTC.

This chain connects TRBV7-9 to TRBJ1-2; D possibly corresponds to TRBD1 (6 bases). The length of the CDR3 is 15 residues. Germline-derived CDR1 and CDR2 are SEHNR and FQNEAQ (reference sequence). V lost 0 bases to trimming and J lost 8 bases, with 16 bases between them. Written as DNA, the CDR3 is TGTGCCAGCAGCTTAGCTGGGACACCAAACGGGGGCTACACCTTC. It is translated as CASSLAGTPNGGYTF.

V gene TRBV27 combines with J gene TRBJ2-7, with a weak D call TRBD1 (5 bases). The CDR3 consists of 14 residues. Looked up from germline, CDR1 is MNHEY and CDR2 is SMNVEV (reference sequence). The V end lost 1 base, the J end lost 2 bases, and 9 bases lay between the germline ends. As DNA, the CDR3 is TGTGCCAGCAGTTTATATCAGGGCGCCTACGAGCAGTACTTC. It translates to CASSLYQGAYEQYF.

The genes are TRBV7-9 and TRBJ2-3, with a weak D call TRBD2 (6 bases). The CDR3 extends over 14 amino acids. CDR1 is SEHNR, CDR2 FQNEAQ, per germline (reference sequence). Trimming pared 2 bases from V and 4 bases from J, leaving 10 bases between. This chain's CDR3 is CASSLRRGADTQYF. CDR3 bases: TGTGCCAGCAGCTTACGGCGGGGCGCAGATACGCAGTATTTT.

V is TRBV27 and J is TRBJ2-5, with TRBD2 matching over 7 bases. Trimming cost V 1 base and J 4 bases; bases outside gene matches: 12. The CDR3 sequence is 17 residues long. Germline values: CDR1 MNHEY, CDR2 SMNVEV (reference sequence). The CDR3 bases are TGTGCCAGCAGTTTATGGAACATCGGGGGGATAACAGAGACCCAGTACTTC. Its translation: CASSLWNIGGITETQYF.

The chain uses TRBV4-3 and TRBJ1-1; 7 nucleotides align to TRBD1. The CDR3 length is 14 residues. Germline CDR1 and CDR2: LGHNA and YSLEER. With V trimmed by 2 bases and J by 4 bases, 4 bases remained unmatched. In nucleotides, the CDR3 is TGCGCCAGCAGCCAAAGACAGGGAGTCACTGAAGCTTTCTTT. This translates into CASSQRQGVTEAFF.

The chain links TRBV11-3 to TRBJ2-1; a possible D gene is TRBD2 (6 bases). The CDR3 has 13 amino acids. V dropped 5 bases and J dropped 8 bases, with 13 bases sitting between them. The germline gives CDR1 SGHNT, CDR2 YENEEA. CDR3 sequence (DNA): TGTGCCAGCAGCACCCGGGGGTACCATGAGCAGTTCTTC. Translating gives CASSTRGYHEQFF.

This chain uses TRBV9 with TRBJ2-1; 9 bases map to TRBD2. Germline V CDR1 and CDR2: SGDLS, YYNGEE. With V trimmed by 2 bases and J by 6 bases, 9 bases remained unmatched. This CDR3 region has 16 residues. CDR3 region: CASSVPLGGGGNEQFF. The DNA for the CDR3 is TGTGCCAGCAGCGTCCCACTGGGCGGGGGGGGCAATGAGCAGTTCTTC.